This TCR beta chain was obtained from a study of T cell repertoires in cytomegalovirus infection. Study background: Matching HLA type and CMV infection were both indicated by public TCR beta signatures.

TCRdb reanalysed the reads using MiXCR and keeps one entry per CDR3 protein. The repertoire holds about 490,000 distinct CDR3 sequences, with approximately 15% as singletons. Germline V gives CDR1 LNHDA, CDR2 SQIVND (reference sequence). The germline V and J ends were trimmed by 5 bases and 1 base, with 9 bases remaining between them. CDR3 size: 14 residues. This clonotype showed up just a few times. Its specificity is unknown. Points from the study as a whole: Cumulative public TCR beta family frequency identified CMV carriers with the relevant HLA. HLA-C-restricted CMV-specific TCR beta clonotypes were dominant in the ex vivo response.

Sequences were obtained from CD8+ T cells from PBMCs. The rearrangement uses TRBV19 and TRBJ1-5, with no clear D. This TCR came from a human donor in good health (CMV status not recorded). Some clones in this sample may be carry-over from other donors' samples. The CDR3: CASSSAPSNQPQHF. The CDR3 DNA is TGTGCCAGTAGTTCCGCCCCCAGCAATCAGCCCCAGCATTTT. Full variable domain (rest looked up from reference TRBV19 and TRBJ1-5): DGGITQSPKYLFRKEGQNVTLSCEQNLNHDAMYWYRQDPGQGLRLIYYSQIVNDFQKGDIAEGYSVSREKKESFPLTVTSAQKNPTAFYLCASSSAPSNQPQHFGDGTRLSIL.